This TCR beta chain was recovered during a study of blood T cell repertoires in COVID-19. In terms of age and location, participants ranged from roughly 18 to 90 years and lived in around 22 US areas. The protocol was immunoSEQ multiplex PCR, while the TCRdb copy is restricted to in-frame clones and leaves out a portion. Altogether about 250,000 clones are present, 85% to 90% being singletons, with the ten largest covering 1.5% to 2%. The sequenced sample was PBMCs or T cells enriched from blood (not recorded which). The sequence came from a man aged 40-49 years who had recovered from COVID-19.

The CDR3 bases are TGTGCCAGTAGTCTCGCCGACAGGGAGTACTACGAGCAGTACTTC. Translated, it gives CASSLADREYYEQYF. This rearrangement joins TRBV19 to TRBJ2-7; 7 nucleotides line up with TRBD1. CDR1 LNHDA and CDR2 SQIVND come from the germline V gene (reference sequence). V dropped 5 bases and J dropped 3; count of bases not matched to a gene: 10. The CDR3 spans 15 residues.